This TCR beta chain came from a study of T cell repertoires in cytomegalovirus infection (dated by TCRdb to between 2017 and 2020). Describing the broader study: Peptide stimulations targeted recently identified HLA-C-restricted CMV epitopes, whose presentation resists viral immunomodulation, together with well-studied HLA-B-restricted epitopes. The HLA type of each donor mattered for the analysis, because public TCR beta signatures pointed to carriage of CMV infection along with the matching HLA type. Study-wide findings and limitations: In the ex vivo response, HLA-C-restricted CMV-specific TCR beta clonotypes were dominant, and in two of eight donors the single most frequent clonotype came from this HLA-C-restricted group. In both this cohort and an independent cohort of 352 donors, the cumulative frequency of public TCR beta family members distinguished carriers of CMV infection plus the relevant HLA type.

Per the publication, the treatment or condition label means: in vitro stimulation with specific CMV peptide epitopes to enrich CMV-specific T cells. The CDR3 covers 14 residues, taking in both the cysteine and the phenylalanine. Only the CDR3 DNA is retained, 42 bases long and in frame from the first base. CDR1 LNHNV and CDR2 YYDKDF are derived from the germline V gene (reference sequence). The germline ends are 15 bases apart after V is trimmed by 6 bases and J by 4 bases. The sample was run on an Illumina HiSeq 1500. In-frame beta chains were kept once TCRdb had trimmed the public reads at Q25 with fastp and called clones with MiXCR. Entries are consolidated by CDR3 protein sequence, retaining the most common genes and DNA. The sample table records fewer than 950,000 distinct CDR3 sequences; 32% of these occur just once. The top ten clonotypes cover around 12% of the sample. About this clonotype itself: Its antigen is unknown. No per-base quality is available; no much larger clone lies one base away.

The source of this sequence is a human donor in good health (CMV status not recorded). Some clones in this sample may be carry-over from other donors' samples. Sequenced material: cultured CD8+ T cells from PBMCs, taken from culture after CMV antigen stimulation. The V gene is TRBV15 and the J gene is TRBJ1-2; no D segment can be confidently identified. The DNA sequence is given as TGTGCCACCAGGGAGACACCGGGTCTCTATGGCTACACCTTC. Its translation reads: CATRETPGLYGYTF.